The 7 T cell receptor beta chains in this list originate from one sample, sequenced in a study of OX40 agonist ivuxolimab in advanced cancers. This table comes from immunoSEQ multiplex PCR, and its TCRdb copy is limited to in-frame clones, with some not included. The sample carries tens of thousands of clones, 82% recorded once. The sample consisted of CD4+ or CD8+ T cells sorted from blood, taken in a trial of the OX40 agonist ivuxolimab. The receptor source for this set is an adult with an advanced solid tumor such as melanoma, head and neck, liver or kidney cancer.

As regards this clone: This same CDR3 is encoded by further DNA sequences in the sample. The CDR3 is CASRGGGTVAGSYNEQFF. CDR3 bases: TGTGCCAGCAGAGGGGGTGGGACAGTCGCGGGCTCCTACAATGAGCAGTTCTTC. This sequence joins TRBV27 and TRBJ2-1; 7 nucleotides line up with TRBD1. CDR3 length: 18 residues. The V gene's germline CDR1 is MNHEY and CDR2 SMNVEV (reference sequence). V shed 6 bases and J 0 bases; nucleotides not matched to a gene: 14.

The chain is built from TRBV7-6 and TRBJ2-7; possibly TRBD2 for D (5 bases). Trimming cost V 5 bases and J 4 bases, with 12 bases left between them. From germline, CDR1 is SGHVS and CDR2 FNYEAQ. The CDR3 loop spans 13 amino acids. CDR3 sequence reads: CASSLHGKYEQYF. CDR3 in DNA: TGTGCCAGCAGCCTACACGGGAAATACGAGCAGTACTTC.

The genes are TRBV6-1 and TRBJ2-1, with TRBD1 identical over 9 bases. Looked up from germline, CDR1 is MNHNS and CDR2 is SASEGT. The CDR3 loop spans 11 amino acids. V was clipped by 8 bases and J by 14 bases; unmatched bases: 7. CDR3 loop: CASSLRDREFF. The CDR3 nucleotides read TGTGCCAGCTCACTCCGGGACAGGGAGTTCTTC.

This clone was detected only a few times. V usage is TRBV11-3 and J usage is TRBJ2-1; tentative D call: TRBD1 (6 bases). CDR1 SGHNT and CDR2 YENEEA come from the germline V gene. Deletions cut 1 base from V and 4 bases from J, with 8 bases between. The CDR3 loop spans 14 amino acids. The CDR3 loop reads CASSLGTAYNEQFF. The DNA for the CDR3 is TGTGCCAGCAGCTTAGGGACAGCATACAATGAGCAGTTCTTC.

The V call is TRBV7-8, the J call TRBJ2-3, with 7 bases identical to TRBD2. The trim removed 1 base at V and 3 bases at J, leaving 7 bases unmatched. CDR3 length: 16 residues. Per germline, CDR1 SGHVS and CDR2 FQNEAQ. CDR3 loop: CASSLVMAGVTDTQYF. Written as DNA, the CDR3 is TGTGCCAGCAGCTTAGTAATGGCGGGAGTGACAGATACGCAGTATTTT.

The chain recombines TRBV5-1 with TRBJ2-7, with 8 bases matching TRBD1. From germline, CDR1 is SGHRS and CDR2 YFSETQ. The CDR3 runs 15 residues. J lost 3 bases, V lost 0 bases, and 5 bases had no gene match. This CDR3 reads CASSLAFGTGYEQYF. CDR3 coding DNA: TGCGCCAGCAGCTTGGCCTTTGGGACAGGCTACGAGCAGTACTTC. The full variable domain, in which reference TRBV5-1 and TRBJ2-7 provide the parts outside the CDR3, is KAGVTQTPRYLIKTRGQQVTLSCSPISGHRSVSWYQQTPGQGLQFLFEYFSETQRNKGNFPGRFSGRQFSNSRSEMNVSTLELGDSALYLCASSLAFGTGYEQYFGPGTRLTVT.

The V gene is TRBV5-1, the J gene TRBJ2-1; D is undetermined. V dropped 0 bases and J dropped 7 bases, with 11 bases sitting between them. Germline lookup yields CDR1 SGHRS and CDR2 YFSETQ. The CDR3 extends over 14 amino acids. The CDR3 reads CASSLAMRGNEQFF. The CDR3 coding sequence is TGCGCCAGCAGCTTGGCCATGAGAGGAAATGAGCAGTTCTTC.